What follows are 31 T cell receptor beta chains derived from one specimen sequenced in a study of T cell responses to AZD1222 COVID-19 vaccine. Here immunoSEQ multiplex PCR was the method, and the copy in TCRdb shows in-frame clones only, minus some. The sample lists 95,000 to 150,000 clones, over 85% occurring once. Sequencing used peripheral blood, obtained on day 0 of AZD1222 vaccination. The origin of the receptors is an adult in good health.

The rearrangement links TRBV12-3 or TRBV12-4 to TRBJ1-2; no definite D call. Trimming stripped 1 base from V and 4 bases from J, with 4 bases between. The CDR3 length is 12 residues. The CDR3 region has the DNA TGTGCCAGCAGTTTAGGCCCCTATGGCTACACCTTC. Amino acids: CASSLGPYGYTF.

This clone has only a few counts. This chain links TRBV11-3 with TRBJ2-2; tentative D call: TRBD1 (5 bases). This CDR3 region has 12 residues. Per the germline V gene, CDR1 is SGHNT and CDR2 is YENEEA. Deletions cut 6 bases from V and 5 bases from J, with 7 bases between. The CDR3 loop is CASRSGTGELFF. The CDR3 coding sequence is TGTGCCAGCAGGTCAGGGACCGGGGAGCTGTTTTTT.

The rearrangement links TRBV29-1 to TRBJ1-1, with D unresolved. CDR1 and CDR2 (germline): SQVTM, ANQGSEA. Between the trimmed V and J ends, which lost 6 bases and 2 bases, there was a span of 7 bases. There are 11 residues in the CDR3. The chain's CDR3 is CSVTPNTEAFF. The CDR3 DNA reads TGCAGCGTGACCCCTAACACTGAAGCTTTCTTT. Full variable domain (rest looked up from reference TRBV29-1 and TRBJ1-1): SAVISQKPSRDICQRGTSLTIQCQVDSQVTMMFWYRQQPGQSLTLIATANQGSEATYESGFVIDKFPISRPNLTFSTLTVSNMSPEDSSIYLCSVTPNTEAFFGQGTRLTVV.

The rearrangement joins TRBV23-1 to TRBJ2-7, with a weak D call TRBD1 (7 bases). TRBV23-1 is identified as an open reading frame with a role that is uncertain. The CDR3 is 17 amino acids. Trimming pared 0 bases from V and 2 bases from J, leaving 17 bases between. The CDR3 sequence: CASSQSRETGSTYEQYF. The CDR3 DNA reads TGCGCCAGCAGTCAATCACGGGAGACAGGGTCCACCTACGAGCAGTACTTC.

The V and J genes are TRBV14 and TRBJ2-5; 9 bases map to TRBD2. The germline CDR1 and CDR2 sequences are SGHDN and FVKESK. V shed 2 bases, J shed 5 bases, and the junction held 21 bases outside the gene matches. CDR3 length: 20 residues. The CDR3 DNA reads as TGTGCCAGCAGCCAAAGTATTTTGGCGGGAGGGCCGTTATCGTGGGAGACCCAGTACTTC. This encodes CASSQSILAGGPLSWETQYF. Looking up the rest from reference TRBV14 and TRBJ2-5 gives the full variable domain: EAGVTQFPSHSVIEKGQTVTLRCDPISGHDNLYWYRRVMGKEIKFLLHFVKESKQDESGMPNNRFLAERTGGTYSTLKVQPAELEDSGVYFCASSQSILAGGPLSWETQYFGPGTRLLVL.

CDR3 sequence: CASSTAGTGGTEAFF. The DNA of the CDR3 is TGTGCCAGCAGCACCGCCGGGACAGGGGGCACTGAAGCTTTCTTT. The genes are TRBV6-2 or TRBV6-3 and TRBJ1-1; 11 positions match TRBD1. Per the germline V gene, CDR1 is MNHEY and CDR2 is SVGEGT. The CDR3 spans 15 residues. Trimming cost V 6 bases and J 4 bases; bases outside gene matches: 7.

V usage is TRBV28 and J usage is TRBJ2-6, with TRBD2 identical over 7 bases. V lost 6 bases, J lost 4 bases, and 6 bases stayed unmatched. Germline CDR1 and CDR2: MDHEN and SYDVKM. The CDR3 sequence is 15 residues long. CDR3 sequence (DNA): TGTGCCAGCAGCCAGACTAGCTCGGGGGCCAACGTCCTGACTTTC. This codes for CASSQTSSGANVLTF.

This chain joins TRBV4-1 and TRBJ2-2; 7 bases agree with TRBD2. CDR1 and CDR2 (germline): MGHRA, YSYEKL. The CDR3 consists of 21 residues. The trim removed 3 bases at V and 4 bases at J, leaving 23 bases unmatched. CDR3 in DNA: TGCGCCAGCAGCCAGCCCCCGGGGTGGAGGAGGGAGGGCCTAAGCACCGGGGAGCTGTTTTTT. It encodes CASSQPPGWRREGLSTGELFF.

CDR3 sequence: CATSRALKGYTF. The CDR3 DNA is TGTGCCACCAGCAGAGCCCTTAAGGGCTACACCTTC. J is TRBJ1-2 and V is TRBV15, with D unclear. CDR3 length: 12 amino acids. Trimming shortened V by 1 base and J by 8 bases, and 8 bases separated the two germline ends. Germline CDR1 and CDR2: LNHNV and YYDKDF (reference sequence).

CDR3 residues: CASALGGGATDTQYF. CDR3 DNA sequence: TGTGCTAGTGCCCTCGGAGGGGGGGCCACAGATACGCAGTATTTT. The V call is TRBV12-5, the J call TRBJ2-3, with D maybe TRBD2 (7 bases). The V end was cut by 7 bases, the J end by 2 bases, with 16 bases between. CDR1 is LGHNT and CDR2 is FRNRAP in the germline V gene. This CDR3 spans 15 amino acids.

This CDR3 reads CASSEARDTQYF. CDR3 DNA: TGTGCCAGCAGTGAAGCACGGGATACGCAGTATTTT. This chain connects TRBV6-1 to TRBJ2-3; D call uncertain. V lost 0 bases and J 6 bases, leaving 4 bases between the germline ends. The CDR3 runs 12 residues. CDR1 is MNHNS, CDR2 SASEGT, per germline.

The V gene is TRBV19, the J gene TRBJ1-2; D gene ambiguous. Germline V lookup: CDR1 LNHDA, CDR2 SQIVND (reference sequence). CDR3 length: 12 amino acids. The V and J ends lost 4 bases and 6 bases respectively, with 9 bases between them. CDR3 DNA: TGTGCCAGTAGTACTCTCTTGGATGGCTACACCTTC. As protein: CASSTLLDGYTF.

This chain joins TRBV21-1 and TRBJ2-7. TRBV21-1 is designated a pseudogene. CDR3 size: 12 residues. CDR3 loop: CASSGRVNEQYF. For the CDR3, the DNA is TGTGCCAGCAGCGGACGGGTGAACGAGCAGTACTTC.

The chain carries TRBV2 and TRBJ1-5; TRBD1 might be the D (6 bases). The V end was cut by 1 base, the J end by 6 bases, with 16 bases between. This CDR3 is 16 amino acids long. Germline V lookup: CDR1 SNHLY, CDR2 FYNNEI. CDR3 nucleotide sequence: TGTGCCAGCAGTGAAGGGGTCAGGGGAACAGGTCAGCCCCAGCATTTT. Translating it yields CASSEGVRGTGQPQHF.

This clone appeared once. The chain has TRBV11-2 and TRBJ1-4, with D possibly TRBD1 on 5 matching bases. There are 16 residues in the CDR3. The germline V gene has CDR1 SGHAT and CDR2 FQNNGV. Trimming took 5 bases from V and 3 from J, leaving 16 bases between them. The CDR3 region is CASSLPVWGANEKLFF. For the CDR3, the DNA is TGTGCCAGCAGCCTCCCAGTTTGGGGGGCTAATGAAAAACTGTTTTTT.

The chain employs TRBV7-2 and TRBJ2-1, with 9 bases identical to TRBD1. Germline CDR1 is SGHTA and CDR2 is FQGNSA. The CDR3 is 15 residues long. The V segment lost 4 bases and the J segment 7 bases; nucleotides outside the gene matches: 8. Written as DNA, the CDR3 is TGTGCCAGCAGCTCCCCCAGGGACAGGGCAAATGAGCAGTTCTTC. Its protein is CASSSPRDRANEQFF.

The V and J genes are TRBV18 and TRBJ1-2; tentative D call: TRBD1 (6 bases). The germline CDR1 and CDR2 sequences are KGHSH and LQKENI. With 5 bases removed from V and 8 bases from J, the gap between germline ends came to 12 bases. The CDR3 sequence is 12 residues long. The CDR3 here is CASSFQGYGYTF. The CDR3 coding sequence is TGTGCCAGCTCATTTCAGGGGTACGGCTACACCTTC.

This chain connects TRBV20-1 to TRBJ2-7; D possibly corresponds to TRBD2 (6 bases). Germline V lookup: CDR1 DFQATT, CDR2 SNEGSKA (reference sequence). This CDR3 contains 15 residues. Between the trimmed V and J ends, which lost 6 bases and 0 bases, there was a span of 18 bases. The CDR3 nucleotides are TGCAGTGCCAGTAGTGGAGGGCAAAGCTCCTACGAGCAGTACTTC. Translation: CSASSGGQSSYEQYF.

This chain connects TRBV5-1 to TRBJ1-4; D is unclear. The CDR3 totals 14 residues. Germline V gene lookup returns CDR1 SGHRS and CDR2 YFSETQ. The V gene lost 4 bases and the J gene lost 7 bases, with 14 bases spanning the gap. CDR3 region: CASSTQSGGEKLFF. The CDR3 DNA follows: TGCGCCAGCAGCACACAATCCGGTGGTGAAAAACTGTTTTTT.

The V call is TRBV5-8, the J call TRBJ1-5, with TRBD1 as a possible D gene (5 bases). The V end lost 2 bases, the J end lost 4 bases, and 10 bases lay between the germline ends. The CDR3 length is 14 residues. Germline values: CDR1 SGHTS, CDR2 YDEGEE. The CDR3 here is CASSLFGGNQPQHF. As DNA, the CDR3 is TGTGCCAGCAGCTTATTCGGGGGGAATCAGCCCCAGCATTTT.

The chain links TRBV2 to TRBJ1-5, with 10 bases fitting TRBD1. This CDR3 has 16 residues. Trimming took 5 bases from V and 0 from J; bases not matched to a gene: 4. Germline CDR1 and CDR2: SNHLY and FYNNEI. CDR3 sequence reads: CASSKDRGNSNQPQHF. CDR3 in DNA: TGTGCCAGCAGTAAGGACAGGGGGAATAGCAATCAGCCCCAGCATTTT.

This clone has more than one count but fewer than ten. Other DNA sequences of this sample code for an identical CDR3. The chain carries TRBV12-3 or TRBV12-4 and TRBJ2-5; no clear D gene. V was clipped by 1 base and J by 5 bases, with 2 bases between them. This CDR3 contains 11 residues. Here the CDR3 reads CASSLGETQYF. DNA for the CDR3: TGTGCCAGCAGTTTAGGGGAGACCCAGTACTTC.

The V call is TRBV11-2, the J call TRBJ1-1; D unclear. Germline-derived CDR1 and CDR2 are SGHAT and FQNNGV. The CDR3 sequence is 13 residues long. Trimming left V 2 bases short and J 0 bases short, with 4 bases between. The CDR3 coding sequence is TGTGCCAGCAGCTTATCCCTGAACACTGAAGCTTTCTTT. Its protein is CASSLSLNTEAFF.

On this clone itself: Other DNA sequences in this sample translate to the same CDR3. This chain connects TRBV18 to TRBJ1-5; no clear D. V was cut by 6 bases and J by 5 bases, with 11 bases left in between. CDR1 KGHSH and CDR2 LQKENI come from the germline V gene. The CDR3 has 13 amino acids. The CDR3 reads CASSPGRDQPQHF. CDR3 nucleotide sequence: TGTGCCAGCTCCCCCGGACGAGATCAGCCCCAGCATTTT.

This clone was counted a single time. The chain links TRBV6-1 to TRBJ1-6, with D uncertain. Germline V gene sequence: CDR1 MNHNS, CDR2 SASEGT. The CDR3 extends over 13 amino acids. V lost 0 bases, J lost 13 bases, and 10 bases lay in between. The CDR3, as DNA: TGTGCCAGCAGTGAAGCGGAACAGTTCCCCCTCCACTTT. Its translation is CASSEAEQFPLHF.

V is TRBV10-3 and J is TRBJ1-5; 7 bases agree with TRBD1. V trimming: 6 bases; J trimming: 4 bases; junction bases outside the gene matches: 9. The germline V gene has CDR1 ENHRY and CDR2 SYGVKD. The CDR3 contains 15 residues. CDR3 protein: CAISPRGQSNQPQHF. As DNA, the CDR3 is TGTGCCATCAGCCCCAGGGGACAGTCAAATCAGCCCCAGCATTTT.

The CDR3 DNA is TGCAGCGTTGCGGAGGGAAATAAAAATTCACCCCTCCACTTT. Its translation is CSVAEGNKNSPLHF. This chain joins TRBV29-1 and TRBJ1-6; no definite D call. Germline loops: CDR1 SQVTM, CDR2 ANQGSEA. V lost 4 bases and J 7 bases, leaving 14 bases between the germline ends. The CDR3 loop spans 14 amino acids.

The chain is built from TRBV6-5 and TRBJ2-2; the D is unclear. The CDR3 runs 13 residues. Germline V lookup: CDR1 MNHEY, CDR2 SVGAGI. Trimming shortened V by 10 bases and J by 6 bases, and 15 bases separated the two germline ends. CDR3 amino acids: CATDTVSSGELFF. CDR3 bases: TGTGCCACCGACACCGTTAGCTCCGGGGAGCTGTTTTTT.

This clone was seen more than once but under ten times. The CDR3 DNA reads as TGTGCCACCAGCCCGGGACAGGGGGGCTACTCTGGAAACACCATATATTTT. Amino acids: CATSPGQGGYSGNTIYF. The chain couples TRBV15 to TRBJ1-3; 11 nucleotides align to TRBD1. Germline V CDR1 and CDR2: LNHNV, YYDKDF (reference sequence). The CDR3 totals 17 residues. J gave up 0 bases and V 5 bases, and 6 bases lay outside the gene matches.

This rearrangement joins TRBV13 to TRBJ1-5; D remains ambiguous. CDR1 is PRHDT and CDR2 is FYEKMQ in the germline V gene (reference sequence). The V and J ends lost 2 bases and 5 bases respectively, with 4 bases between them. The CDR3 contains 12 residues. Written as DNA, the CDR3 is TGTGCCAGCAGCTTACTCGATCAGCCCCAGCATTTT. This sequence encodes CASSLLDQPQHF.

This clone was observed once. CDR3 coding DNA: TGCGCCAGCAGCCAAGATCCCCAGGGAGGGACTGAAGCTTTCTTT. This encodes CASSQDPQGGTEAFF. The V and J genes are TRBV4-1 and TRBJ1-1; possibly TRBD1 for D (5 bases). Germline V gives CDR1 MGHRA, CDR2 YSYEKL. The CDR3 contains 15 residues. The V and J ends lost 0 bases and 5 bases respectively, with 13 bases between them.